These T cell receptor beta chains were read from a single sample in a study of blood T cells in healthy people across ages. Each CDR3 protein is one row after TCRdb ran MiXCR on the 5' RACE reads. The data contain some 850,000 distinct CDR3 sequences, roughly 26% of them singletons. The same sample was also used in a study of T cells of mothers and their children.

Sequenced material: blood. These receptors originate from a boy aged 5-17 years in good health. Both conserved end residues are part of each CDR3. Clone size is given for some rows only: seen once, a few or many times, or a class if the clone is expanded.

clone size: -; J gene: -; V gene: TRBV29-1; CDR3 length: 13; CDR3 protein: CSVGGTNGYEQYF
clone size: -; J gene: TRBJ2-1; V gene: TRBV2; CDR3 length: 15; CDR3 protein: CASIASREGYNEQFF
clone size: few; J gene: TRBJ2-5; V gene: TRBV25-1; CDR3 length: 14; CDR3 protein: CASSPITQRMTQYF
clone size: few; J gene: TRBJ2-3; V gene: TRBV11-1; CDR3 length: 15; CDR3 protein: CASSLGGRGTDTQYF
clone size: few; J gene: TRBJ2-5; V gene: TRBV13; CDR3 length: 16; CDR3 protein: CASSLGPMTSTQTQYF
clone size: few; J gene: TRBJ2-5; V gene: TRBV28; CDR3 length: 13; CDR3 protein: CASRLRGQETQYF
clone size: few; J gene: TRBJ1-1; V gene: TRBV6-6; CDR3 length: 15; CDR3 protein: CASSYSTTQGTEAFF
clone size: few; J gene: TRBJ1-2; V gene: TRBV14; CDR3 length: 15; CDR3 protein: CASSQRQEANYGYTF
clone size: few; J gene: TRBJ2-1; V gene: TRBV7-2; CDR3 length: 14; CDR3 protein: CASSSTGGVGEQFF
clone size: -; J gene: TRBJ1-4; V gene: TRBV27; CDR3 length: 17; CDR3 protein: CASRTGTGGLFGEKLFF
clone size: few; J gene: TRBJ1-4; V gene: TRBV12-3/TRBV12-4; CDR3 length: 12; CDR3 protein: CASSLSLAKLFF
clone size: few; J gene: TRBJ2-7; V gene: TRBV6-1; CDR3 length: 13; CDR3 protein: CASSEGGAGSPYF
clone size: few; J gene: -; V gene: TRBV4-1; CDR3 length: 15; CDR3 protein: CASSHIGHRTYEQYF
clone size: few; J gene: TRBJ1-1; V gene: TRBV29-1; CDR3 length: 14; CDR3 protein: CSVVHRDWGTEAFF
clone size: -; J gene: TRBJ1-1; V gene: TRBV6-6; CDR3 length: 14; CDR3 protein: CASIRDSTGTEAFF
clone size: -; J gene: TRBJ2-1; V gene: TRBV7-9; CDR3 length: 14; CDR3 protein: CASSSDGVYNEQFF
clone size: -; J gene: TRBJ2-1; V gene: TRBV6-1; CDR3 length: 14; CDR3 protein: CASSVGQGYNEQFF
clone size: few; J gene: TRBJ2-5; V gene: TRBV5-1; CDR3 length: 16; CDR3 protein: CASSLAPSGDQETQYF
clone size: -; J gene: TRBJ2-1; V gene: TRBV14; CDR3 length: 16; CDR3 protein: CASSSHRGGSYNEQFF
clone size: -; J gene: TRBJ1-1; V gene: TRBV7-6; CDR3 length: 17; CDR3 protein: CASSLVRQSGFSGVAFF
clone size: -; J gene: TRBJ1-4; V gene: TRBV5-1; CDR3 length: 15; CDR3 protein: CASSRTGGLNEKLFF
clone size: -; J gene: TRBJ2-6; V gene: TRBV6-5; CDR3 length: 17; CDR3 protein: CASSYSGQGSGANVLTF
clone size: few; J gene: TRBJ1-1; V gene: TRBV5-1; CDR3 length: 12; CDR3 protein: CASRGTRVEAFF
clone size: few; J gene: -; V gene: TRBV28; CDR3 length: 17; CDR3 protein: CASSLPSLASGGETQYF
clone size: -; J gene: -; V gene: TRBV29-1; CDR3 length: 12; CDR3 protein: CSAEQGSYEQYF
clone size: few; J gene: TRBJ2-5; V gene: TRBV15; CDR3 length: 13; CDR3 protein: CATSRDASNEQLF
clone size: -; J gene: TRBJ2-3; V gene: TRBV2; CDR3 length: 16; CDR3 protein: CASSERTGGSSDTRYF
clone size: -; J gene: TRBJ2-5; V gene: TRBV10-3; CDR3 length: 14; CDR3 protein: CAISGGTSGETQYF
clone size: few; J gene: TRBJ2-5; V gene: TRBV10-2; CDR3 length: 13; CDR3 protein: CASKDSIQETQYF
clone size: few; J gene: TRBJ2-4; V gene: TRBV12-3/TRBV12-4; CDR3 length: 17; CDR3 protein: CASSFAPGAKAKNIQYF
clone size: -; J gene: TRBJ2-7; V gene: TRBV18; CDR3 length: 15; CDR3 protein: CASSLRTGQGYEQYF
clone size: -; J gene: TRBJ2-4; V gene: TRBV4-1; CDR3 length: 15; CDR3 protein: CASSQDGARQAIQYF
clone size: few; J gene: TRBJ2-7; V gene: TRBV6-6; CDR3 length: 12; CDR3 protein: CASSYTSDEQYF
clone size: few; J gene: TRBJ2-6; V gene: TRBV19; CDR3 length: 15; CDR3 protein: CASSMTVTGANVLTF
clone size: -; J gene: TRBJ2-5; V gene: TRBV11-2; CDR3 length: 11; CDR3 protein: CASSLGPTQYF
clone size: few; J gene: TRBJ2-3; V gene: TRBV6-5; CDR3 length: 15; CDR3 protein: CASSDSGGFSDTQYF
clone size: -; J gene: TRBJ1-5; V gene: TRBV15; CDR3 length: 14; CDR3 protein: CATSGDRSNQPQHF
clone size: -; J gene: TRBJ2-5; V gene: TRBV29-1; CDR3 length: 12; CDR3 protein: CSYSGGQETQYF
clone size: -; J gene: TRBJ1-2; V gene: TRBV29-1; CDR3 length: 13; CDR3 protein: CSALRGGRYGYTF
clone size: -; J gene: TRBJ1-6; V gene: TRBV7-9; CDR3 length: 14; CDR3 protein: CASSQDRNNSPLHF
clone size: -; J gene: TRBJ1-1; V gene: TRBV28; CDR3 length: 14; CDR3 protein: CASGGDRLYTEAFF
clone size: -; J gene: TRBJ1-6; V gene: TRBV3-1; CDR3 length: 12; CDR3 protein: CASSQAISPLHF
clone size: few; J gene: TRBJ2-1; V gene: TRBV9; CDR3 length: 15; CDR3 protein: CASSVDEGNYNEQFF
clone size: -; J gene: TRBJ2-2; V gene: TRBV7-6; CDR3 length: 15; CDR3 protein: CASSPGMGGTGELFF
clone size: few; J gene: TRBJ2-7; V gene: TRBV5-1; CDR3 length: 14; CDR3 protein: CASTVGVGYGEQYF
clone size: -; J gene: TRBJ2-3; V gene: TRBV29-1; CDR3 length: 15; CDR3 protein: CSVGGLVHNTDTQYF
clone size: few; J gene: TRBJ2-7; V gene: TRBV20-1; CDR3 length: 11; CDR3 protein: CSATQGYEQYF
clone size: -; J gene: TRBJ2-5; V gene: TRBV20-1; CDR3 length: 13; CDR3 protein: CSAKFGGVETQYF
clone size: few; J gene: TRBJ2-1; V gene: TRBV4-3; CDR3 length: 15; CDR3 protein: CASSQDHSVYNEQFF
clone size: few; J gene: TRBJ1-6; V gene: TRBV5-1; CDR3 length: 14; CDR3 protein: CASSFGQGHSPLHF
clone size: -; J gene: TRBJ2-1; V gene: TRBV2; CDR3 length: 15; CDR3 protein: CASSGDYLRHNEQFF
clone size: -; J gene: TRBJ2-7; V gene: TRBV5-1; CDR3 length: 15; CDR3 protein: CASSLERGGKNEQYF
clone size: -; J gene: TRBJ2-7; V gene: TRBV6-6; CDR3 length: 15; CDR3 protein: CASSNSGESSYEQYF
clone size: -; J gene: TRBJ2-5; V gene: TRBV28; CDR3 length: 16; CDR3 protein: CASSLKLAGHQETQYF
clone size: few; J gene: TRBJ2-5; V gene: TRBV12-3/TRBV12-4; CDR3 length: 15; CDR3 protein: CASSPKRSSGETQYF
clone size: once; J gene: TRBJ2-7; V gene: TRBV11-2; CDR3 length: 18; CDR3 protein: CASSLFAETVGGKDEQYF
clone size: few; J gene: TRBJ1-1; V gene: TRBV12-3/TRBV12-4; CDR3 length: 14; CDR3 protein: CASTLGQGGTEAFF
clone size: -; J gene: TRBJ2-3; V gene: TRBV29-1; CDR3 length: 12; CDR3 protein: CSANAGTDTQYF
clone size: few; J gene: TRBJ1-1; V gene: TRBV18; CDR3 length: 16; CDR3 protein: CASSPRSRTGRTEAFF